This TCR beta chain was observed in a study of blood T cell repertoires in COVID-19 (dated by TCRdb to the early 2020s). Turning to the overall study: Samples covering the acute and convalescent phases of COVID-19 were provided by collaborators in the United States, Italy and Spain. The prospective study material was composed of cDNA or gDNA derived from T cells, B-cell-depleted T cells, or PBMCs. Deeply sampled blood TCRbeta repertoires from subjects exposed to, actively infected with, or recovered from COVID-19 were included in the dataset. A freely available public database, intended as a resource for researchers studying the immune response to SARS-CoV-2, is where the repertoires were released. The samples were drawn from two sources: the first 160 participants of the ongoing ImmuneRACE study, and 950 to 1,500 subjects contributed by 6 global collaborators. The sample metadata nearly always contained a de-identified subject ID, COVID-19 status, age in years and sex. HLA class I and class II types, where available, came from metadata supplied by the sample provider rather than from assay-based typing. Overall results and qualifications from the work: The amount of clinical and demographic metadata varied by source and participant and was provided uncurated.

As regards this clone: Its antigen has not been determined. No much larger clone exists at a distance of one base, and base qualities are not known.

Each collaborating institution followed its own protocols to collect whole blood in K2EDTA tubes. For TCRbeta analysis, collaborators shipped samples as frozen whole blood, isolated PBMCs, or DNA extracted from either of those sample types. The immunoSEQ Assay, a bias-controlled multiplex PCR, was used to amplify TCRbeta CDR3 regions from genomic DNA. The authors processed their data as follows. Within the assay, amplification of reference gene primers was used to estimate how many nucleated cells each sample contained. Sequence reads were collapsed and filtered to measure the absolute abundance of every unique TCRbeta CDR3 rearrangement. For each sample, productive Simpson clonality was calculated as the square root of Simpson's diversity index across productive rearrangements. The table was pulled from immuneACCESS by TCRdb, which kept in-frame rearrangements only. Such tables lose some clones; where checked, under half of the loss comes from unresolved V genes, and the rest has no known cause. Clone size and V and J calls were adopted from that table, with D and trimming inferred from the DNA. This sample is represented by roughly 110,000 clones; roughly 90% of them were singletons. The biggest ten clones account for 15% to 20% of the sample.

The CDR1 and CDR2 encoded by the germline V gene are SGHVS and FQNEAQ. From its cysteine to its phenylalanine, the CDR3 spans 15 amino acids. The DNA shown is the 45-base CDR3, in frame from base 1. V was cut back by 5 bases and J by 2 bases, leaving a gap of 14 bases between them. The sample taken for sequencing was peripheral blood. This receptor was taken from a human donor with acute or convalescent COVID-19. The donor label of this sample is uncertain. This receptor chain uses TRBV7-8 and TRBJ2-3; matching of 6 bases hints at TRBD2 as the D gene. The CDR3 loop reads CASSPGLTYTDTQYF. The sequence in DNA is TGTGCCAGCAGCCCGGGACTTACCTACACAGATACGCAGTATTTT.